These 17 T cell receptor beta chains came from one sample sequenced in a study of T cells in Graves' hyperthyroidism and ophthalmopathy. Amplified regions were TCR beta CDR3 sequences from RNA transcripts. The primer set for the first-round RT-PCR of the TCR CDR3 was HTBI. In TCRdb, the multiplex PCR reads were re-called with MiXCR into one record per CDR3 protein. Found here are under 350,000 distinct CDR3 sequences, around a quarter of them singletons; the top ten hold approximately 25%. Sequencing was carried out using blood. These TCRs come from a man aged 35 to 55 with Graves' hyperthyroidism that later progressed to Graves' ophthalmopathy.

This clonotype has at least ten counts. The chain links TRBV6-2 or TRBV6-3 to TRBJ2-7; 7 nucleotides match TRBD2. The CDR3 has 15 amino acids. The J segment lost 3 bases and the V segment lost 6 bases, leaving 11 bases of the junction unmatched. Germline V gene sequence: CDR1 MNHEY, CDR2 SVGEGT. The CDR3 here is CASSPSAGVIYEQYF. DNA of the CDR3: TGTGCCAGCAGCCCCTCTGCGGGGGTCATCTACGAGCAGTACTTC.

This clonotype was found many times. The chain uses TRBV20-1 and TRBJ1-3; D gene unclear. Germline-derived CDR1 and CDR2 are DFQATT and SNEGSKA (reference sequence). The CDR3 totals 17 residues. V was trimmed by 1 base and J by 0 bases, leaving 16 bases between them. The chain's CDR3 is CSARGPVPRGSGNTIYF. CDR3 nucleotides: TGCAGTGCTAGAGGCCCTGTCCCCAGAGGCTCTGGAAACACCATATATTTT.

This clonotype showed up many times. The CDR3 sequence: CASSRADTEAFF. CDR3 nucleotide sequence: TGTGCCAGCAGCCGCGCAGACACTGAAGCTTTCTTT. This chain links TRBV7-8 with TRBJ1-1; D call uncertain. The CDR3 loop spans 12 amino acids. Trimming pared 5 bases from V and 3 bases from J, leaving 7 bases between. Germline V gene sequence: CDR1 SGHVS, CDR2 FQNEAQ.

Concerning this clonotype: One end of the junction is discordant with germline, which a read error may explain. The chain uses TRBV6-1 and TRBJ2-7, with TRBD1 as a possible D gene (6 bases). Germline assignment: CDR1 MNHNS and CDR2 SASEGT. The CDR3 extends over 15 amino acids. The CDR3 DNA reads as TGTGCCATCAGTGAAGCCGGATGGACAGCATACGAGCAGTACTTC. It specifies CAISEAGWTAYEQYF.

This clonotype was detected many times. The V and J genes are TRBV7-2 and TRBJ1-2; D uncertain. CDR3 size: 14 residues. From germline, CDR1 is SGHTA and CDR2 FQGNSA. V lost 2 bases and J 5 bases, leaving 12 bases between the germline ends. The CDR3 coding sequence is TGTGCCAGCAGCTTATTGATAAGCGCGTATGGCTACACCTTC. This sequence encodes CASSLLISAYGYTF.

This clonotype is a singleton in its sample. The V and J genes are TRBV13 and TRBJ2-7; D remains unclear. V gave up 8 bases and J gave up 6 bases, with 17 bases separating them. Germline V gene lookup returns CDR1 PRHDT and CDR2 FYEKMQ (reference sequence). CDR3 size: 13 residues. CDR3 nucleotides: TGTGCCAGCGACTCGAGCCTCTCCGGCGAGCAGTACTTC. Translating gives CASDSSLSGEQYF.

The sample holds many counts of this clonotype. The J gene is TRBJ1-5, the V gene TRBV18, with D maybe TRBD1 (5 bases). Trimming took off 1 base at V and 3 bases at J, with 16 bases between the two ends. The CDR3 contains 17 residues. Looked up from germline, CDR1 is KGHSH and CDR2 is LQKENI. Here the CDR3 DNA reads TGTGCCAGCTCACCACGGGGCCTGCCAAGCCCCAATCAGCCCCAGCATTTT. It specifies CASSPRGLPSPNQPQHF.

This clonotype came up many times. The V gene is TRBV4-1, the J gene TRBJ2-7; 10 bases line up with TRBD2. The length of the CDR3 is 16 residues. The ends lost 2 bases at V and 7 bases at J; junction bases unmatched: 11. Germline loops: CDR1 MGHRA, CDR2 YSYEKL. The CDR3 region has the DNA TGCGCCAGCAGCCAAAAAACCCCTAGCGGGAGTGGGGAGCAGTACTTC. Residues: CASSQKTPSGSGEQYF.

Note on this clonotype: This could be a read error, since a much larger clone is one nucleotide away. The CDR3, as DNA: TGTGTCAGCGGTAACAGGGATTCCTACGAGCAGTACTTC. Translated: CVSGNRDSYEQYF. The V gene is TRBV5-4, the J gene TRBJ2-7, with D maybe TRBD1 (6 bases). Germline CDR1 and CDR2: SGHNT and YYREEE (reference sequence). The CDR3 sequence is 13 residues long.

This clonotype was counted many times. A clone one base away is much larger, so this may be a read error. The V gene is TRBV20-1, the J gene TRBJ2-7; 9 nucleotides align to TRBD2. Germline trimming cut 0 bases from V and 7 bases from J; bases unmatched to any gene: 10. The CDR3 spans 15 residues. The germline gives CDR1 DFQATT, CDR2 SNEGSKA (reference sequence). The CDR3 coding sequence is TGCAGTGCTAGAGATTCGGCGGGAGGGCACGGAGAGCAGTACTTC. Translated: CSARDSAGGHGEQYF.

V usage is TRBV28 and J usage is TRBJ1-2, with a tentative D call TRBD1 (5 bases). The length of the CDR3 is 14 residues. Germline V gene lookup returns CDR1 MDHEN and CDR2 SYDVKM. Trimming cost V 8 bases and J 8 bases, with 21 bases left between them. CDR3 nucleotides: TGTGCCAGCGGGACCGGCAGGCGAGGCTTGGGCTACACCTTC. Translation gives CASGTGRRGLGYTF.

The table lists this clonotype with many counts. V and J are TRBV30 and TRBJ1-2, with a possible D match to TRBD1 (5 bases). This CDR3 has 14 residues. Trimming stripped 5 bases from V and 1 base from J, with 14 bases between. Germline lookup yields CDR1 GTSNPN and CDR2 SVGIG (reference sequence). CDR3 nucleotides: TGTGCCTGGGCGTCCGGTGGGGGTAACTATGGCTACACCTTC. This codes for CAWASGGGNYGYTF.

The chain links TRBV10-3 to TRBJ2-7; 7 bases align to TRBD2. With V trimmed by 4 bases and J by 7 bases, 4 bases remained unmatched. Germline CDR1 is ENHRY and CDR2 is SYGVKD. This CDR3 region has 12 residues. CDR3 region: CAISGTSWEQYF. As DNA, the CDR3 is TGTGCCATCAGTGGGACTAGTTGGGAGCAGTACTTC.

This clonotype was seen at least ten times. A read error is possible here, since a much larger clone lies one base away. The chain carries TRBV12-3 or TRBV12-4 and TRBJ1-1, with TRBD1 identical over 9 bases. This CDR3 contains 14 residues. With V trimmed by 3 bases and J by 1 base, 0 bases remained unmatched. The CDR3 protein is CASSLDRGNTEAFF. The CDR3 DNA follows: TGTGCCAGCAGTTTGGACAGGGGGAACACTGAAGCTTTCTTT.

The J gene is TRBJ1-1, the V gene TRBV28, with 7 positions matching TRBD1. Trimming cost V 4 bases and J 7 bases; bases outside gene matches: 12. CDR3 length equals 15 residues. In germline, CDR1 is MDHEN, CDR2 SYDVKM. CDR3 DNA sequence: TGTGCCAGCAGTTCACCCCTCGGGACAGTGGATGAAGCTTTCTTT. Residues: CASSSPLGTVDEAFF.

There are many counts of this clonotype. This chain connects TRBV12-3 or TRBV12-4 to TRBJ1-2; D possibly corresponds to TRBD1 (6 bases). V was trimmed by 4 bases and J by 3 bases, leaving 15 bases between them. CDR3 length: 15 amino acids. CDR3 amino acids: CASSSAAGEYYGYTF. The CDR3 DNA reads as TGTGCCAGCAGTTCGGCAGCAGGGGAATACTATGGCTACACCTTC.

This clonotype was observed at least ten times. CDR3 DNA: TGTGCCAGTAGATTAGGACCGTTCACCGGGGAGCTGTTTTTT. Its translation is CASRLGPFTGELFF. The chain recombines TRBV19 with TRBJ2-2, with unresolved D. Germline V gene data show CDR1 as LNHDA and CDR2 as SQIVND (reference sequence). The CDR3 length is 14 residues. V lost 6 bases to trimming and J lost 4 bases, with 12 bases between them.